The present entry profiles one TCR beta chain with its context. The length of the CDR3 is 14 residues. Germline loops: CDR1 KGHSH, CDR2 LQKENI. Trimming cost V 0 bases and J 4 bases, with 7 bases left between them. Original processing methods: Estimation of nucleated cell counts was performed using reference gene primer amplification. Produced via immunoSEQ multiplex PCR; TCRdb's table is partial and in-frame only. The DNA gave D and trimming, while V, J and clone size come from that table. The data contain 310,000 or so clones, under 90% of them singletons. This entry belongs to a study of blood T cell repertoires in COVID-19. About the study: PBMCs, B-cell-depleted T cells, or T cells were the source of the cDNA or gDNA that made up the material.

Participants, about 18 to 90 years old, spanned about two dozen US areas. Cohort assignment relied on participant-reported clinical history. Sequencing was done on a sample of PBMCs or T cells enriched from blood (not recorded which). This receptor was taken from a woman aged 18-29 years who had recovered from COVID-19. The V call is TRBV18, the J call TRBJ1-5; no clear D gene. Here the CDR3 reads CASSPPGRNQPQHF. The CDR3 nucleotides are TGTGCCAGCTCACCACCGGGCAGAAATCAGCCCCAGCATTTT.